This T cell receptor (beta chain) was sequenced in a study of spatial heterogeneity in lung cancer. Study-wide background: Sequencing consistently turned up more beta-chain sequences than alpha-chain sequences.

The V gene's germline CDR1 is LGHNT and CDR2 FRNRAP. This CDR3 is built from 17 residues. Trimming pared 6 bases from V and 0 bases from J, leaving 19 bases between. TCRdb re-derived calls from the 5' RACE reads in MiXCR, one entry per CDR3 protein. The sample carries some 54,000 distinct CDR3 sequences, less than 9% recorded once. In this sample, this clonotype turned up many times. Specified time point: blood at routine non-recurrence follow-up after resection. Whole RNA came from tumor, nontumor lung or frozen PBMC and was sequenced without being sorted. This clonotype originated in a female donor with early-stage non-small cell lung cancer. The source material was PBMCs, sampled at follow-up. The V call is TRBV12-5, the J call TRBJ2-3; D possibly corresponds to TRBD2 (6 bases). In nucleotides, the CDR3 is TGTGCTAGTGGCCGCACAATCTCCGGGACTAGCACAGATACGCAGTATTTT. Its translation: CASGRTISGTSTDTQYF.